This T cell receptor beta chain was sequenced during a study of cytomegalovirus exposure and HLA in healthy donors. The PCR was carried out with 60 Vbeta primers and 13 Jbeta primers. The method was immunoSEQ multiplex PCR; TCRdb's version includes in-frame clones alone and lacks a portion of them. The table shows some 180,000 clones, with 65% to 90% occurring only once. Trimming removed 0 bases at V and 3 bases at J, with 21 bases between. Germline V lookup: CDR1 MGHRA, CDR2 YSYEKL. The CDR3 runs 18 residues. Sequenced: PBMCs. The sequence was obtained from a woman in her fifties or sixties in good health and CMV-seronegative. J is TRBJ2-7 and V is TRBV4-1; tentative D call: TRBD2 (7 bases). The CDR3 DNA follows: TGCGCCAGCAGCCAAGAAGGGGGGGAGGAAGCGGGATACTACGAGCAGTACTTC. Translating gives CASSQEGGEEAGYYEQYF.